A single sample is the source of the 13 T cell receptor beta chains below, sequenced in a study of vaccination and CD4 T cells after COVID-19. Their target antigens are unknown. Cultured CD4+ T cell DNA underwent sequencing with the Oncomine TCR Beta short-read assay. Using its own MiXCR run on the PCR reads, TCRdb lists one record per CDR3 protein. The table includes almost 20,000 distinct CDR3 sequences, around 50% detected once. Treatment here: roughly 11-day PBMC culture with coronavirus spike peptide pools or control peptides (ViraFEST assay). The specimen was CD4+ T cells from blood, cultured in vitro. Receptors were obtained from a human donor who had recovered from COVID-19.

This clonotype came up a few times. The chain joins TRBV20-1 to TRBJ1-2, with TRBD1 as a possible D gene (5 bases). V lost 0 bases and J lost 7, with 12 bases in between. The germline CDR1 and CDR2 sequences are DFQATT and SNEGSKA (reference sequence). The CDR3 has 13 residues. The CDR3 region is CSARDPRGVGYTF. CDR3 nucleotide sequence: TGCAGTGCTAGAGATCCTAGAGGGGTTGGCTACACCTTC.

V is TRBV2 and J is TRBJ1-3, with TRBD1 matching 8 bases. The CDR3 runs 14 residues. Germline assignment: CDR1 SNHLY and CDR2 FYNNEI. V lost 4 bases, J lost 4 bases, and 3 bases stayed unmatched. DNA for the CDR3: TGTGCCAGCAGTGGGCAGGGGGCGGGAAACACCATATATTTT. It encodes CASSGQGAGNTIYF.

The DNA of the CDR3 is TGTGCCAGCAGCTTAGCGCCCATCTACAATGAGCAGTTCTTC. Amino acids: CASSLAPIYNEQFF. This chain links TRBV7-6 with TRBJ2-1; D remains unclear. V was trimmed by 0 bases and J by 3 bases, leaving 6 bases between them. The germline gives CDR1 SGHVS, CDR2 FNYEAQ. This CDR3 contains 14 residues.

The chain carries TRBV14 and TRBJ2-5; D might be TRBD1 or TRBD2, each matching 6 bases. The V and J ends lost 2 bases and 1 base respectively, with 11 bases between them. This CDR3 contains 15 residues. Germline assignment: CDR1 SGHDN and CDR2 FVKESK. CDR3 residues: CASSQRGGGQETQYF. CDR3 DNA sequence: TGTGCCAGCAGCCAACGTGGAGGGGGCCAAGAGACCCAGTACTTC.

This clonotype was observed a handful of times. This CDR3 is CASSIGGRETQYF. Written as DNA, the CDR3 is TGTGCCAGCAGTATCGGGGGTAGGGAGACCCAGTACTTC. V gene TRBV6-1 combines with J gene TRBJ2-5, with D possibly matching TRBD2 (6 bases). The CDR3 spans 13 residues. Germline values: CDR1 MNHNS, CDR2 SASEGT. V was cut by 5 bases and J by 5 bases, with 12 bases left in between.

The chain combines TRBV5-1 with TRBJ1-2; TRBD1 might be the D (5 bases). Germline loops: CDR1 SGHRS, CDR2 YFSETQ. This CDR3 is built from 13 residues. V was shortened by 4 bases and J by 5 bases, with 12 bases between the two germline ends. The CDR3 nucleotides read TGCGCCAGCAGCGACCAGGGAGGGTATGGCTACACCTTC. This sequence encodes CASSDQGGYGYTF.

The V call is TRBV6-1, the J call TRBJ2-3; 9 nucleotides agree with TRBD1. This CDR3 has 17 amino acids. Germline values: CDR1 MNHNS, CDR2 SASEGT. V dropped 3 bases and J dropped 2; count of bases not matched to a gene: 9. DNA for the CDR3: TGTGCCAGCAGTGAGACCGGGACAGGGAGGACCACAGATACGCAGTATTTT. This translates into CASSETGTGRTTDTQYF.

The chain joins TRBV6-2 or TRBV6-3 to TRBJ1-5; D is uncertain. The CDR3 extends over 13 amino acids. V dropped 2 bases and J dropped 2 bases, with 4 bases sitting between them. Germline V CDR1 and CDR2: MNHEY, SVGEGT. The CDR3 bases are TGTGCCAGCAGTTACATGGGCAATCAGCCCCAGCATTTT. Amino acid sequence: CASSYMGNQPQHF.

The V and J genes are TRBV19 and TRBJ1-2; tentative D call: TRBD1 (6 bases). Trimming took off 3 bases at V and 7 bases at J, with 18 bases between the two ends. The CDR3 runs to 15 residues. In germline, CDR1 is LNHDA, CDR2 SQIVND (reference sequence). DNA of the CDR3: TGTGCCAGTAGTATCCAGGGGATGACGATGTTTGGCTACACCTTC. Residues: CASSIQGMTMFGYTF.

J is TRBJ2-3 and V is TRBV7-2; D call uncertain. In germline, CDR1 is SGHTA, CDR2 FQGNSA. Trimming left V 3 bases short and J 2 bases short, with 3 bases between. CDR3 length: 12 amino acids. The CDR3: CASSFLTDTQYF. The DNA for the CDR3 is TGTGCCAGCAGCTTTCTCACAGATACGCAGTATTTT.

The genes are TRBV11-2 and TRBJ2-2; 8 nucleotides align to TRBD1. V lost 5 bases and J lost 3; bases outside the gene matches: 8. The CDR3 spans 16 residues. Per germline, CDR1 SGHAT and CDR2 FQNNGV. CDR3 sequence: CASSTSRDRYTGELFF. The CDR3, as DNA: TGTGCCAGCAGCACATCCCGGGACAGGTACACCGGGGAGCTGTTTTTT.

This clonotype was observed once. The chain carries TRBV7-8 and TRBJ1-1; 7 bases fit TRBD1. V lost 1 base and J lost 0; bases outside the gene matches: 2. Germline-derived CDR1 and CDR2 are SGHVS and FQNEAQ. This CDR3 is 15 amino acids long. CDR3 nucleotides: TGTGCCAGCAGCTTAGGGGGACAGTTGAACACTGAAGCTTTCTTT. This encodes CASSLGGQLNTEAFF.

The chain links TRBV27 to TRBJ2-7; D is possibly TRBD1 (6 bases). The V gene's germline CDR1 is MNHEY and CDR2 SMNVEV (reference sequence). V shed 6 bases and J shed 5 bases, with 14 bases lying between them. The CDR3 extends over 13 amino acids. This chain's CDR3 is CASSLGGGDEQYF. The CDR3 bases are TGTGCCAGCAGCTTAGGTGGGGGCGACGAGCAGTACTTC.